This TCR beta chain is drawn from a study of blood T cells in healthy people across ages. Study summary: Researchers report that template switching captured about one barcoded beta molecule per two T cells.

A second roughly 7 to 12 cycle PCR used barcoded and J-beta primers. MiXCR was run by TCRdb on the 5' RACE reads, yielding one entry per CDR3 protein. Of approximately 800,000 distinct CDR3 sequences listed, about 36% are singletons. Samples each yielded at least 5.5 micrograms of total RNA. With respect to this clonotype: Its antigen remains unknown.

Study outcomes and limitations: Donor CMV status, an unknown factor, possibly confounded changes in expanded clonotypes.

Germline V gene lookup returns CDR1 DFQATT and CDR2 SNEGSKA (reference sequence). With 3 bases removed from V and 0 bases from J, the gap between germline ends came to 11 bases. The CDR3 consists of 14 residues. The specimen sequenced was blood. J is TRBJ1-1 and V is TRBV20-1; D uncertain. The receptor's source is a man younger than 30 in good health. This CDR3 is CSARPGSMNTEAFF. CDR3 coding DNA: TGCAGTGCTAGGCCGGGCTCCATGAACACTGAAGCTTTCTTT.